The sequence of this T cell receptor beta chain was determined in a study of T cell repertoires in cytomegalovirus infection. Across the study: Public TCR beta signatures marked donors with CMV infection and the matching HLA.

Each CDR3 protein gets one entry after TCRdb re-called the reads with MiXCR. The table shows tens of thousands of distinct CDR3 sequences, with around 3.5% occurring only once. This clonotype showed up many times. The target antigen is unknown. Study-level results: It was HLA-C-restricted CMV-specific TCR beta clonotypes that dominated the response ex vivo.

V lost 7 bases, J lost 2 bases, and 12 bases lay in between. The CDR3 sequence is 14 residues long. Germline values: CDR1 MDHEN, CDR2 SYDVKM. The TCR was taken from a human donor in good health (CMV status not recorded). Some clones in this sample may be carry-over from other donors' samples. The rearrangement links TRBV28 to TRBJ2-1; D is undetermined. Sequencing was performed on PBMCs. In DNA form, the CDR3 reads TGTGCCAGCAATCGGATGGTACCCTACAATGAGCAGTTCTTC. Its protein is CASNRMVPYNEQFF.